This T cell receptor (beta chain) was profiled in a study of cytomegalovirus exposure and HLA in healthy donors. Notes on the study in general: A highly shared variant cluster was judged a likely technical artifact. There were several of the most significant clusters that appeared linked to common viral pathogens in a later analysis. The authors later linked a missense DCLRE1C variant to TCR beta V- and J-gene trimming.

This CDR3 region has 13 residues. Trimming stripped 3 bases from V and 6 bases from J, with 8 bases between. Germline CDR1 reads KGHSH; CDR2 reads LQKENI. A multiplex PCR was run with 60 Vbeta primers and 13 Jbeta primers. TCRdb's table, derived via immunoSEQ multiplex PCR, lists solely in-frame clones and lacks some. Of over 65,000 clones in the sample, 67% were seen once. In the case of this clone: Its target is not known.

The TCR sequence derives from a woman in her forties or fifties in good health and CMV-seropositive. The sample consisted of PBMCs. The chain recombines TRBV18 with TRBJ2-2; D may be TRBD1 (5 bases). The CDR3: CASSPEGAGELFF. The CDR3 region has the DNA TGTGCCAGCTCACCGGAAGGGGCCGGGGAGCTGTTTTTT.